This TCR beta chain was retrieved from a study of identical twins. General study findings and limits: Abundant cord blood beta clonotypes carried fewer insertions; memory repertoires showed none. Out-of-frame beta chain sequences displayed weaker excess sharing between twins.

TCRdb fed the 5' RACE reads into MiXCR, producing one record per CDR3 protein. The sample carries about 570,000 distinct CDR3 sequences, more than 9% recorded once. Trimming pared 8 bases from V and 7 bases from J, leaving 15 bases between. Germline CDR1 reads LGHDT; CDR2 reads YNNKEL (reference sequence). The CDR3 extends over 14 amino acids. No donor was unhealthy or non-Caucasian. This clonotype was seen many times. Its antigen is as yet unknown. These data are also associated with another study on yellow fever vaccine responses in identical twins. As that study records: Twins' vaccine T cell responses were reported to seem partly convergent and partly personalized.

The source is a woman in her late teens or twenties in good health. The chain uses TRBV3-1 and TRBJ1-6; no clear D gene. Sequences were obtained from PBMCs. DNA of the CDR3: TGTGCCAGCCACTATAGGACGGACAATTCACCCCTCCACTTT. Translating it yields CASHYRTDNSPLHF.